These T cell receptor beta chains were read from a single sample in a study of cytomegalovirus exposure and HLA in healthy donors. Libraries were prepared by immunoSEQ multiplex PCR; TCRdb keeps only in-frame clonotypes and omits some of them. The table lists 95,000 to 150,000 clones, about three fifths of them singletons, with roughly 8.6% in the top ten. What was sequenced was PBMCs. These receptors were collected from a woman aged 40 to 50 in good health and CMV-seropositive. Both conserved end residues are part of each CDR3. A D gene is named only where the DNA matches it firmly. Expanded clones are given a class, and other clones once, few, many or no size at all.

>TRBD1|TRBV5-6|.|18|.
CASSLVGTGGANFYEQYF
>.|TRBV2|.|13|TRBJ2-7
CASSDTGSYEQYF
>.|TRBV30|.|14|TRBJ1-4
CAWSWGSVNEKLFF
>.|TRBV18|.|14|TRBJ1-1
CASSPLGGNTEAFF
>TRBD2|TRBV28|.|19|TRBJ2-5
CASSLFWLAGGPGRETQYF
>TRBD1|TRBV4-2|.|14|TRBJ2-3
CASSQGQVTDTQYF
>TRBD2|TRBV14|.|14|TRBJ2-1
CASSGLAGVHEQFF
>.|TRBV29-1|few|13|TRBJ1-3
CSIGQSSGNTIYF
>.|TRBV6-5|.|13|TRBJ2-7
CASRTLDSYEQYF
>.|TRBV30|few|14|TRBJ1-2
CAFYRQTTNYGYTF
>.|TRBV6-5|few|12|TRBJ2-3
CASRSFADTQYF
>.|TRBV7-6|once|15|TRBJ2-2
CASSQLGGITGELFF
>.|TRBV11-1|.|12|TRBJ2-1
CASSILVNEQFF
>.|TRBV5-6|few|14|TRBJ1-5
CASSLARRGQPQHF
>.|TRBV7-8|.|16|TRBJ1-2
CASSLGGVGRNYGYTF
>.|TRBV5-1|.|12|TRBJ2-5
CASSLAEETQYF
>.|TRBV7-9|.|13|TRBJ2-1
CASSRLVSNEQFF
>TRBD1|TRBV6-1|few|12|TRBJ2-7
CASRDRYYEQYF